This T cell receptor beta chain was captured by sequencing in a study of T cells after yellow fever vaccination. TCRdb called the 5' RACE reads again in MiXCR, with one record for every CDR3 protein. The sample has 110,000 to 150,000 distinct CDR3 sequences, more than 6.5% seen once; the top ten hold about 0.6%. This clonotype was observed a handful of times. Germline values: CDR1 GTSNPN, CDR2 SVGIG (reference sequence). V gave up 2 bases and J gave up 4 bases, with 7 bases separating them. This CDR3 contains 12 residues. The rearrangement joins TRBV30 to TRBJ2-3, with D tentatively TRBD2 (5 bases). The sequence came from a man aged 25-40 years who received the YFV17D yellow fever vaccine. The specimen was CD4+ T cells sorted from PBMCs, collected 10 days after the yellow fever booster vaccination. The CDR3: CAWSHGADTQYF. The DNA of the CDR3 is TGTGCCTGGAGTCACGGGGCAGATACGCAGTATTTT.